This TCR beta chain was documented in a study of shared clonotypes between healthy human individuals. Repertoires were generated with immunoSEQ multiplex PCR, while TCRdb's copy carries only in-frame clones and drops some. The sample records under 1,100,000 clones, more than 60% being singletons. General observations from the study: Rarefaction showed that sequencing of sorted subsets was incomplete (despite large depth). Naive CD4 clonotypes were shared across several donors at around 5%. The four-donor shared clonotypes exceeded non-shared clonotypes in generation probability, with non-shared ones scoring lower.

The V and J ends lost 5 bases and 7 bases, in that order; junction bases with no gene match: 12. There are 17 residues in the CDR3. Germline CDR1 LNHDA, CDR2 SQIVND (reference sequence). This clone was seen a single time. The antigen is not known. The sequencing sample was made of memory CD4+ T cells sorted from blood. Subset meaning: CD45RA-negative fraction. The clonotype originates from a man aged 18 to 35 in good health. The rearrangement links TRBV19 to TRBJ2-1; the match to TRBD1 covers 12 bases. CDR3 amino acids: CASSHGTGGPRRNEQFF. The CDR3 DNA sequence: TGTGCCAGTAGTCATGGGACAGGGGGCCCTCGGAGGAATGAGCAGTTCTTC.